The 8 T cell receptor beta chains below were found in one sample sequenced in a study of T cells in Graves' hyperthyroidism and ophthalmopathy. Amplification of TCR beta CDR3 regions used RNA as the template. The primer set for the first-round RT-PCR of the TCR CDR3 was HTBI. TCRdb called the multiplex PCR reads again in MiXCR, with one record for every CDR3 protein. Of approximately 400,000 distinct CDR3 sequences listed, over 11% are singletons. The sample comprised blood. The receptors stem from a man between 45 and 60 years old with Graves' ophthalmopathy.

This clonotype was counted a few times. This sequence joins TRBV12-3 or TRBV12-4 and TRBJ2-2, with D possibly matching TRBD2 (6 bases). V was cut by 7 bases and J by 6 bases, with 12 bases left in between. The CDR3 is made up of 13 amino acids. CDR3 loop: CASTGGVSGELFF. The CDR3 DNA follows: TGTGCCAGCACTGGAGGGGTTTCCGGGGAGCTGTTTTTT.

In this sample, this clonotype turned up a few times. V usage is TRBV10-3 and J usage is TRBJ2-2; 9 bases are shared with TRBD2. After removal of 11 bases from V and 2 bases from J, the junction contained 6 bases not matched to a gene. This CDR3 has 14 residues. From germline, CDR1 is ENHRY and CDR2 SYGVKD. Here the CDR3 DNA reads TGTGCCGTAGATAGCGGGAGAAACACCGGGGAGCTGTTTTTT. Residues: CAVDSGRNTGELFF.

This clonotype was recorded at least ten times. The CDR3 region has the DNA TGCAGTGCTAGTTTTCTGGGACAGGGTTCTGACGAGCAGTACTTC. This translates into CSASFLGQGSDEQYF. The chain is built from TRBV20-1 and TRBJ2-7; 9 nucleotides match TRBD1. CDR1 and CDR2 from the germline V gene are DFQATT and SNEGSKA (reference sequence). The CDR3 is made up of 15 amino acids. V trimming: 3 bases; J trimming: 5 bases; junction bases outside the gene matches: 11.

The chain recombines TRBV18 with TRBJ2-5, with 9 bases fitting TRBD2. Germline loops: CDR1 KGHSH, CDR2 LQKENI. V shed 3 bases, J shed 2 bases, and the junction held 7 bases outside the gene matches. The CDR3 totals 16 residues. This chain's CDR3 is CASSPVASGVQETQYF. The CDR3 DNA follows: TGTGCCAGCTCACCGGTGGCTAGCGGGGTACAAGAGACCCAGTACTTC.

This clonotype turned up a few times. The chain is built from TRBV7-9 and TRBJ2-1; 9 bases fit TRBD2. V gave up 1 base and J gave up 9 bases; unmatched junction bases: 10. The CDR3 length is 16 residues. Looked up from germline, CDR1 is SEHNR and CDR2 is FQNEAQ (reference sequence). CDR3 residues: CASSLGSLAGTIEQFF. The DNA of the CDR3 is TGTGCCAGCAGCTTAGGGAGCCTAGCGGGAACAATTGAGCAGTTCTTC.

This clonotype has a count of ten or more. V gene TRBV19 combines with J gene TRBJ2-7, with D possibly matching TRBD1 (5 bases). The CDR3 runs 13 residues. Trimming pared 6 bases from V and 1 base from J, leaving 10 bases between. CDR1 and CDR2 from the germline V gene are LNHDA and SQIVND (reference sequence). The CDR3 loop reads CASRIPGSYEQYF. The CDR3 nucleotides are TGTGCCAGTAGAATACCAGGGTCCTACGAGCAGTACTTC. Full variable domain (outside the CDR3, taken from reference TRBV19 and TRBJ2-7): DGGITQSPKYLFRKEGQNVTLSCEQNLNHDAMYWYRQDPGQGLRLIYYSQIVNDFQKGDIAEGYSVSREKKESFPLTVTSAQKNPTAFYLCASRIPGSYEQYFGPGTRLTVT.

This clonotype was counted at least ten times. This chain joins TRBV6-2 or TRBV6-3 and TRBJ1-6; possible D gene TRBD1, 6 bases. CDR1 is MNHEY, CDR2 SVGEGT, per germline. CDR3 length equals 16 residues. V lost 2 bases, J lost 7 bases, and 15 bases lay in between. Here the CDR3 reads CASSYRARGSNSPLHF. The CDR3 coding sequence is TGTGCCAGCAGTTACAGGGCCAGGGGCTCGAATTCACCCCTCCACTTT.

This clonotype was detected ten times or more. The chain links TRBV7-9 to TRBJ2-7; 9 bases are shared with TRBD1. V shed 5 bases, J shed 6 bases, and the junction held 14 bases outside the gene matches. The germline CDR1 and CDR2 sequences are SEHNR and FQNEAQ (reference sequence). This CDR3 is 16 amino acids long. CDR3 in DNA: TGTGCCAGCAGCCTAACGCCCGGGACAGGGTCATTCGAGCAGTACTTC. It translates to CASSLTPGTGSFEQYF.